This T cell receptor beta chain was identified during a study of blood T cells in healthy people across ages. Using a J-beta primer mix together with a sample-barcoded 5' primer, a second PCR was run for 7 to 11 cycles. Via MiXCR, TCRdb re-called the 5' RACE reads, giving one row per CDR3 protein. The sample consists of some 750,000 distinct CDR3 sequences, about a fifth of them appearing once. This CDR3 spans 14 amino acids. CDR1 is SGHRS, CDR2 YFSETQ, per germline. V was pared by 5 bases and J by 0 bases, with 11 bases between. The sample was blood. The TCR comes from a man in his 70s in good health. The chain is built from TRBV5-1 and TRBJ1-1; no clear D gene. CDR3: CASRGGPMNTEAFF. DNA for the CDR3: TGCGCCAGCAGAGGAGGGCCGATGAACACTGAAGCTTTCTTT.